This T cell receptor (beta chain) was captured in a study of CD8+ T cells in alopecia areata (dated by TCRdb to the late 2010s). The study in broad terms: The treated patients took part in an open-label pilot trial in which moderate-to-severe alopecia areata was treated with oral tofacitinib at 5 to 10 mg twice daily. Patients received tofacitinib for 6 to 18 months and were then followed off drug for 6 months to check for delayed response and recurrence. For the treated patients, the SALT score, which quantifies what percentage of scalp surface area is affected, served as the measure of disease severity. High-throughput TCRbeta sequencing was used to examine T cell clonal expansion in alopecia areata in both the C3H/HeJ mouse model and human patients. On the human side, TCRbeta sequencing was run on scalp tissue and on sorted CD4+ and CD8+ peripheral blood T cells from healthy controls and from alopecia areata patients with either patchy or totalis/universalis disease. Tofacitinib-treated patients had biopsies at baseline and at 4 and 24 weeks of treatment, with a later scalp biopsy in several patients. Scalp clonality was compared across normal scalp (n=4), patchy alopecia areata scalp (n=8), and alopecia totalis/universalis scalp (n=8). RNA was extracted with the PAXgene miRNA kit for fixed scalp, the miRNeasy kit for PBMCs, and the RNeasy kit for mouse skin. TCRbeta CDR3 regions were amplified by immunoSEQ multiplex PCR with 35 Vbeta forward and 13 Jbeta reverse primers.

The method was the immunoSEQ multiplex PCR assay. RNA was extracted from all samples and reverse transcribed into cDNA, which served as template for TCR sequencing. First-strand cDNA was synthesized using SuperScript III with a 2:1 mix of oligo-dT and random hexamers. A synthetic immune receptor repertoire was used to assess amplification bias, and residual bias was removed computationally. The source study handled its data this way. Raw reads were preprocessed to remove errors, and CDR3 was defined by IMGT conventions from the conserved cysteine to phenylalanine. To get clonality, Shannon entropy was normalized by log2 of the number of productive unique TCRs and the result was subtracted from 1. Whether scalp clones were CD4 or CD8 was inferred by matching scalp TCRbeta sequences against CD4 and CD8 repertoires sorted from blood. The source is immuneACCESS, and TCRdb retained only in-frame sequences with V and J called. Part of the clones is not carried over; for the studies checked, unresolved V genes explain less than half of this, and the remainder is unexplained. The D gene and trimming were derived from the DNA, and the V and J assignments and clone size from that table. For this sample there are 50,000 to 65,000 clones; 40% to 55% appear just once. The ten largest clonotypes hold around 21% of the sample.

The treatment or condition label for this specimen denotes: oral pan-JAK inhibitor, 5-10 mg twice daily. From alopecia areata patients, peripheral blood was collected along with lesional scalp punch biopsies. PBMCs were isolated by density centrifugation and stained for CD3, CD4 and CD8, after which CD4+ and CD8+ T cells were sorted on a FACSAria. Overall results and qualifications from the work: Shared TCR sequences between patients were less evident than in mice, which may be partly attributable to HLA diversity in the patient population. Unlike mouse skin, where gammadelta T cells dominate, normal human skin contains resident alphabeta T cells that get sequenced too, which complicates analysis of the scalp TCR repertoire. Tofacitinib significantly decreased scalp clonality and the number of expanded CD8+ clones among the top 100 scalp clones. During tofacitinib treatment, many expanded lesional clones stuck around in both scalp and blood, and this persistence may partly explain why relapse happens after treatment is stopped. Because the treated cohort was small and included a single nonresponder, larger studies are needed to assess links between baseline CD8+ expansion and response. Higher clonality and more expanded CD8+ clones were observed in lesional scalp than in normal scalp, particularly in alopecia totalis/universalis, a finding suggestive of antigenic drive.

Per the germline V gene, SGHTA is the CDR1 and FQGNSA is the CDR2. The CDR3, from cysteine to phenylalanine, totals 15 residues. Here the CDR3 DNA is all that survives: 45 bases in frame from base 1. The junction shows trimming of 4 bases on V and 2 bases on J, plus 15 bases between the germline ends. This clone is categorized as medium-sized (0.01 to 0.1%). No antigen is known for it. No qualities accompany the bases; no much larger clone lies one base away. Sample: CD8+ T cells sorted from blood, taken at approximately week 37, from a patient treated with tofacitinib. This sequence uses TRBV7-2 and TRBJ2-7; a tentative D match to TRBD2 spans 6 bases. The TCR sequence derives from a human donor with alopecia areata. The CDR3 in this case is CASSWVEGPAYEQYF. The sequence in DNA is TGTGCCAGCAGCTGGGTGGAGGGCCCGGCCTACGAGCAGTACTTC.